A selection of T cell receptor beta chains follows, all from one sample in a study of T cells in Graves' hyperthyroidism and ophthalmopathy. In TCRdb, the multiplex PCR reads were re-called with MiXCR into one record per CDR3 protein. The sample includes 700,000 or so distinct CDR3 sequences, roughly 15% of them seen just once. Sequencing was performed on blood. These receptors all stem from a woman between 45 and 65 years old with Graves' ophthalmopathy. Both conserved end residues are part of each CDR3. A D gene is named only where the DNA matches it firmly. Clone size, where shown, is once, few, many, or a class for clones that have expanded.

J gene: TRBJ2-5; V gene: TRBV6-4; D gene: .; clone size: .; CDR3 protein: CASSGQTDQETQYF; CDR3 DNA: TGTGCCAGCAGTGGGCAAACGGACCAAGAGACCCAGTACTTC
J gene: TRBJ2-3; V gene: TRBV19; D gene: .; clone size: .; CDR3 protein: CASSPFLAGSTDTQYF; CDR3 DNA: TGTGCCAGTAGTCCCTTTCTGGCGGGAAGCACAGATACGCAGTATTTT
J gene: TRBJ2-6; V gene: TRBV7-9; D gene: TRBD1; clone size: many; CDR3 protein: CASSLFRQGVSGANVLTF; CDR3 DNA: TGTGCCAGCAGCTTATTCAGGCAGGGGGTGAGCGGGGCCAACGTCCTGACTTTC
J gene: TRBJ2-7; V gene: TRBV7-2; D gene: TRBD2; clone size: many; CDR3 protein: CASSLERLAGGNEQYF; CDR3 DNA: TGTGCCAGCAGCTTAGAGAGACTAGCGGGAGGTAACGAGCAGTACTTC
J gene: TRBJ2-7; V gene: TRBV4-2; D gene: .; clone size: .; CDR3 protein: CASSMGLMGGISYEQYF; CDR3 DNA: TGTGCCAGCAGCATGGGGCTCATGGGAGGTATCTCCTACGAGCAGTACTTC
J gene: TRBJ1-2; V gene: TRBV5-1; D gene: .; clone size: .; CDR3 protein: CASLLTSIYGYTF; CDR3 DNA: TGCGCCAGCCTCCTCACATCGATCTATGGCTACACCTTC
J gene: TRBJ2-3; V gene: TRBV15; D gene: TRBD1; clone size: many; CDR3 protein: CATSKTDREGTDTQYF; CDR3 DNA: TGTGCCACCAGCAAAACGGACAGGGAAGGCACAGATACGCAGTATTTT
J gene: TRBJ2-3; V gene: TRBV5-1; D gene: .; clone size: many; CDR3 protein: CASSRSDPQHTQYF; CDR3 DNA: TGCGCCAGCAGCCGCTCGGACCCACAACATACGCAGTATTTT
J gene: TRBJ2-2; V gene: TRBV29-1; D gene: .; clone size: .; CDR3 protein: CSVPFSTGELFF; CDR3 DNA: TGCAGCGTCCCCTTCAGTACCGGGGAGCTGTTTTTT
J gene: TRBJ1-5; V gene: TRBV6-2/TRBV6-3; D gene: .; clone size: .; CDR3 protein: CASRPLWGRGSNQPQHF; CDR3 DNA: TGTGCCAGCAGACCTTTGTGGGGGAGGGGAAGCAATCAGCCCCAGCATTTT
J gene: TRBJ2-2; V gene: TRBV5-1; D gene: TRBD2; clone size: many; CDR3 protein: CASSLVAGPTGELFF; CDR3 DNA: TGCGCCAGCAGCTTGGTAGCGGGACCCACCGGGGAGCTGTTTTTT
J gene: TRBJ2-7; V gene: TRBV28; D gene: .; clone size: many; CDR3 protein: CASSLLNYEQYF; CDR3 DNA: TGTGCCAGCAGTTTACTTAACTACGAGCAGTACTTC
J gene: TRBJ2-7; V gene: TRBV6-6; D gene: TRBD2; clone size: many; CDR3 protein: CASSYRRGVHEQYF; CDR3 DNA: TGTGCCAGCAGTTATCGGCGGGGGGTCCACGAGCAGTACTTC
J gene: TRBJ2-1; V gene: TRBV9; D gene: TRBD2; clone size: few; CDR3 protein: CASSSRTSGRGNEQFF; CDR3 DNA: TGTGCCAGCAGCTCACGGACTAGCGGGAGAGGGAATGAGCAGTTCTTC
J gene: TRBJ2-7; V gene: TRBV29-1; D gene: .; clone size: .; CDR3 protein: CSVKQATYEQYF; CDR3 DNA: TGCAGCGTCAAACAGGCCACCTACGAGCAGTACTTC
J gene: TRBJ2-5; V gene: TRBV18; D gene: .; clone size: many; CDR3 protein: CASSPTPRGETQYF; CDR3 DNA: TGTGCCAGCTCACCAACCCCCAGGGGAGAGACCCAGTACTTC
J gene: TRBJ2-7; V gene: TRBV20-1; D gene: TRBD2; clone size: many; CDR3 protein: CSARRSSGSYEQYF; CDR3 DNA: TGCAGTGCTAGAAGAAGTAGCGGGAGTTACGAGCAGTACTTC
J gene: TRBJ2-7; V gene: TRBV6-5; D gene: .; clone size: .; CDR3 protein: CASSYPRPGGVYEQYF; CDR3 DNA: TGTGCCAGCAGTTACCCCCGTCCAGGCGGTGTCTACGAGCAGTACTTC
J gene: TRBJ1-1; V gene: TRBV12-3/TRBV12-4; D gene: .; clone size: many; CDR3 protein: CASSGGGNAEAFF; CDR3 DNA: TGTGCCAGCAGTGGAGGGGGGAACGCTGAAGCTTTCTTT
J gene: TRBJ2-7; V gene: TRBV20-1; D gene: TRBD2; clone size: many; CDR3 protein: CSARGGSGWPYEQYF; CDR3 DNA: TGCAGTGCTAGAGGGGGTAGCGGGTGGCCCTACGAGCAGTACTTC
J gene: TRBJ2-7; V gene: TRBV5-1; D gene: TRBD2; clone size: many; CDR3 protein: CASSRGLAGDSYEQYF; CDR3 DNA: TGCGCCAGCAGCAGGGGACTAGCGGGGGACTCCTACGAGCAGTACTTC
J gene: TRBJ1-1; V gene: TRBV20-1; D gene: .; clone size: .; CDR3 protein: CSEDRSNTEAFF; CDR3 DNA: TGCAGTGAGGACAGATCGAACACTGAAGCTTTCTTT
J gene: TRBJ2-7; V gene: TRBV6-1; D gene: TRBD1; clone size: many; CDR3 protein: CASSATGGAWYEQYF; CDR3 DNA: TGTGCCAGCAGTGCGACAGGGGGCGCTTGGTACGAGCAGTACTTC
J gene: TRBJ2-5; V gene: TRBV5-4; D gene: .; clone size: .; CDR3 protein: CASRELGATIETQYF; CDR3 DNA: TGTGCCAGCAGGGAACTAGGGGCCACTATAGAGACCCAGTACTTC
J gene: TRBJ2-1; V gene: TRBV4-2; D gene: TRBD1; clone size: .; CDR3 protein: CASSPRDREQFF; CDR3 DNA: TGTGCCAGCAGCCCCCGGGACAGGGAGCAGTTCTTC
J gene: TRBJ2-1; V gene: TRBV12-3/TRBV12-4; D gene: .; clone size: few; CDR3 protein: CASSLKVYNEQFF; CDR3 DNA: TGTGCCAGCAGTCTAAAGGTTTACAATGAGCAGTTCTTC
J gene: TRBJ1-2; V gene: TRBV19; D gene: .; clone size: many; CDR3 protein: CASSIGRDYGYTF; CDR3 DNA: TGTGCCAGTAGTATTGGCAGGGACTATGGCTACACCTTC
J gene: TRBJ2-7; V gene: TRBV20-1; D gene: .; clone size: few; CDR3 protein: CSSGTLIFYEQYF; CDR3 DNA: TGCAGTTCCGGGACTCTAATTTTCTACGAGCAGTACTTC
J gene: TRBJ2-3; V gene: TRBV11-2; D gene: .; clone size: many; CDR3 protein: CASSPGSDTQYF; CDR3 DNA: TGTGCCAGCAGCCCAGGGTCGGATACGCAGTATTTT
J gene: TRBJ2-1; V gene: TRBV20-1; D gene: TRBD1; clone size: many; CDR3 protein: CSAPGQAHNEQFF; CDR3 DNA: TGCAGTGCTCCGGGACAGGCCCACAATGAGCAGTTCTTC
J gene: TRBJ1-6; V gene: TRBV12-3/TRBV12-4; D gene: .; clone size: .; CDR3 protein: CASSFDGKSPLHF; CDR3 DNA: TGTGCCAGCAGTTTTGATGGGAAATCACCCCTCCACTTT
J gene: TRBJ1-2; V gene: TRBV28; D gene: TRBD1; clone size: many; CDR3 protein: CASSLIFRGRTLNYGYTF; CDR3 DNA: TGTGCCAGCAGTTTAATATTCAGGGGGCGGACACTGAACTATGGCTACACCTTC
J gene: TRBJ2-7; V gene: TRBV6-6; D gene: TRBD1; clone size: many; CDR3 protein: CASSYSMGQSYEQYF; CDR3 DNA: TGTGCCAGCAGTTACTCGATGGGACAGAGCTACGAGCAGTACTTC
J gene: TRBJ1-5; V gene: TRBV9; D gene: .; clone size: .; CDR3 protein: CASSVEGSLNQPQHF; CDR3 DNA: TGTGCCAGCAGCGTAGAGGGCAGCCTCAATCAGCCCCAGCATTTT
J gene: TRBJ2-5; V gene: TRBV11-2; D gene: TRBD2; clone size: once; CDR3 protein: CASSPPGGLARSETQYF; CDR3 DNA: TGTGCCAGCAGCCCCCCGGGGGGACTAGCGCGATCGGAGACCCAGTACTTC
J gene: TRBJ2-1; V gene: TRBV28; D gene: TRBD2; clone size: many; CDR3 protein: CASSYSGLAGNEQFF; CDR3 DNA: TGTGCCAGCAGTTATTCGGGACTAGCTGGCAATGAGCAGTTCTTC
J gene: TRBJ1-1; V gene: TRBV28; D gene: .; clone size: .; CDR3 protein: CASSLWQTGAFF; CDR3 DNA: TGTGCCAGCAGTTTATGGCAGACTGGAGCTTTCTTT
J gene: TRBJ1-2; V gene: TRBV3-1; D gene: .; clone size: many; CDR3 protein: CASSHKTVIPNGYTF; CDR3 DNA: TGTGCCAGCAGCCACAAGACGGTAATTCCGAATGGCTACACCTTC
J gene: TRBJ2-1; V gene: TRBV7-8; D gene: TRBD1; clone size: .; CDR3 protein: CASSPMGQVNNEQFF; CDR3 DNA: TGTGCCAGCAGCCCCATGGGACAGGTCAACAATGAGCAGTTCTTC
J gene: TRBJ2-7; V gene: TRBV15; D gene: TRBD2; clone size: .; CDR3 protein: CATSRGLAGGEYEQYF; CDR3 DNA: TGTGCCACCAGCAGAGGACTAGCGGGAGGGGAATACGAGCAGTACTTC